Listed below are T cell receptor beta chains from one sample, sequenced in a study of cytomegalovirus exposure and HLA in healthy donors. Only in-frame clones appear in the TCRdb table, and some are missing; sequencing was by immunoSEQ multiplex PCR. This sample has about 87,000 clones, with over 70% found just once. Sequenced sample: PBMCs. These receptors were obtained from a man younger than 40 in good health and CMV-seropositive. Both conserved end residues are part of each CDR3. A D gene is named only where the DNA matches it firmly. For some rows the clone size is stated as once, few or many, or as a class when expanded; others skip it.

.	TRBV29-1	.	TRBJ1-1	CSVEKPGDMNTEAFF	TGCAGCGTTGAAAAACCCGGGGACATGAACACTGAAGCTTTCTTT
TRBD2	TRBV7-9	.	TRBJ2-1	CASSLNLAGEDEQFF	TGTGCCAGCAGCTTAAACCTAGCGGGAGAGGATGAGCAGTTCTTC
TRBD2	TRBV7-9	few	TRBJ2-5	CASRAGLAGHQETQYF	TGTGCCAGCAGGGCGGGGCTAGCGGGGCATCAAGAGACCCAGTACTTC
.	TRBV29-1	.	TRBJ1-2	CSVPTGYGYTF	TGCAGCGTCCCGACAGGATATGGCTACACCTTC
.	TRBV10-2	.	TRBJ2-2	CASRWTPGELFF	TGCGCCAGCAGGTGGACTCCCGGGGAGCTGTTTTTT
.	TRBV7-9	.	TRBJ2-7	CASSPPRDFLLF	TGTGCCAGCAGTCCTCCAAGGGACTTCCTGCTTTTC
.	TRBV28	.	TRBJ2-3	CASSFFSRSGQAYTDTQYF	TGTGCCAGCAGTTTTTTTTCGAGAAGCGGGCAGGCCTACACAGATACGCAGTATTTT
.	TRBV28	few	TRBJ1-5	CASMGANQPQHF	TGTGCCAGCATGGGGGCGAATCAGCCCCAGCATTTT
.	TRBV7-8	.	TRBJ1-1	CASSLVVGGNTEAFF	TGTGCCAGCAGCTTAGTGGTGGGAGGGAACACTGAAGCTTTCTTT
.	TRBV19	once	TRBJ1-3	CASTPAGDSGNTIYF	TGTGCCAGTACGCCCGCGGGGGACTCTGGAAACACCATATATTTT
TRBD1	TRBV7-9	.	TRBJ2-7	CASSLMGQGNEGQYF	TGTGCCAGCAGCCTAATGGGACAGGGCAACGAGGGGCAGTACTTC
.	TRBV29-1	few	TRBJ2-3	CSVEPQGSTDTQYF	TGCAGCGTTGAACCCCAGGGTAGCACAGATACGCAGTATTTT
.	TRBV6-1	.	TRBJ1-1	CASGTVTEAFF	TGTGCCAGCGGCACAGTCACTGAAGCTTTCTTT
.	TRBV28	.	TRBJ2-7	CASSLQAEQYF	TGTGCCAGCAGTCTCCAGGCCGAGCAGTACTTC
.	TRBV2	.	TRBJ2-7	CASRGAAYEQYF	TGTGCCAGCAGAGGGGCTGCCTACGAGCAGTACTTC
TRBD2	TRBV6-1	.	TRBJ2-1	CASSEMGLDLLNEQFF	TGTGCCAGCAGTGAGATGGGACTAGACCTACTCAATGAGCAGTTCTTC
TRBD1	TRBV19	.	TRBJ2-7	CASSFGQGRSYEQYF	TGTGCCAGTAGTTTCGGACAGGGGCGTTCCTACGAGCAGTACTTC
.	TRBV4-1	.	TRBJ1-4	CASSLISRKEKLFF	TGCGCCAGCAGCTTAATAAGCCGAAAGGAAAAACTGTTTTTT
TRBD1	TRBV7-3	.	TRBJ2-2	CASSSDRSGELFF	TGTGCCAGCAGCTCGGACAGGTCCGGGGAGCTGTTTTTT
.	TRBV15	.	TRBJ2-6	CATMRSGANVLTF	TGTGCCACCATGAGGTCTGGGGCCAACGTCCTGACTTTC
TRBD1	TRBV7-3	.	TRBJ2-3	CASSRPGTGEDTQYF	TGTGCCAGCAGCCGTCCCGGGACAGGGGAGGATACGCAGTATTTT
.	TRBV4-1	.	TRBJ2-7	CASSQDYGQHYEQYF	TGCGCCAGCAGCCAAGATTACGGACAGCACTACGAGCAGTACTTC
TRBD1	TRBV4-1	.	TRBJ2-7	CASSQEDRAARYEQYF	TGCGCCAGCAGCCAAGAGGACAGGGCTGCCCGCTACGAGCAGTACTTC
.	TRBV28	.	TRBJ1-5	CASSLGGKGLTSQPQHF	TGTGCCAGCAGTTTAGGCGGAAAGGGACTTACGAGTCAGCCCCAGCATTTT
.	TRBV28	.	TRBJ2-2	CASSPGFGNTGELFF	TGTGCCAGCAGCCCGGGATTTGGGAACACCGGGGAGCTGTTTTTT
TRBD1	TRBV19	.	TRBJ2-7	CASSIGPGTGTEQYF	TGTGCCAGTAGTATCGGGCCCGGGACAGGGACCGAGCAGTACTTC
.	TRBV9	.	TRBJ1-4	CASSAGGATNEKLFF	TGTGCCAGCAGCGCTGGGGGCGCAACTAATGAAAAACTGTTTTTT
TRBD2	TRBV5-6	.	TRBJ2-7	CASSLERGSSYEQYF	TGTGCCAGCAGCTTGGAGCGGGGGAGCTCCTACGAGCAGTACTTC
TRBD1	TRBV6-1	.	TRBJ1-2	CASSVRDRGPGYTF	TGTGCCAGCAGTGTCCGAGACAGGGGACCTGGCTACACCTTC
.	TRBV5-1	.	TRBJ1-1	CASSLGTGDTEAFF	TGCGCCAGCAGCTTGGGTACGGGGGACACTGAAGCTTTCTTT
.	TRBV27	.	TRBJ1-1	CATLAPGWTEAFF	TGTGCCACCCTAGCTCCCGGTTGGACTGAAGCTTTCTTT
.	TRBV19	.	TRBJ2-1	CASSTSSYNEQFF	TGTGCCAGTAGTACGTCTTCCTACAATGAGCAGTTCTTC
.	TRBV5-6	.	TRBJ2-5	CASSPSGLQETQYF	TGTGCCAGCAGCCCCTCCGGACTACAAGAGACCCAGTACTTC
TRBD1	TRBV28	.	TRBJ2-1	CASSAGTGGMNEQFF	TGTGCCAGCAGTGCCGGGACAGGGGGCATGAATGAGCAGTTCTTC
.	TRBV6-5	.	TRBJ1-1	CASRSTGSGEAFF	TGTGCCAGCAGATCTACAGGGTCAGGTGAAGCTTTCTTT
.	TRBV6-5	.	TRBJ1-1	CASISNTEAFF	TGTGCCAGCATCAGTAACACTGAAGCTTTCTTT
.	TRBV13	.	TRBJ2-7	CASSLFSGLLREQYF	TGTGCCAGCAGCTTATTCTCAGGGTTGTTACGCGAGCAGTACTTC
.	TRBV19	.	TRBJ1-1	CASSGTGGVSEAFF	TGTGCCAGTAGTGGGACGGGAGGGGTATCAGAAGCTTTCTTT
TRBD1	TRBV11-2	.	TRBJ2-7	CASSPGQLSSYEQYF	TGTGCCAGCAGCCCGGGACAGCTTAGCTCCTACGAGCAGTACTTC
.	TRBV5-5	few	TRBJ1-2	CASSFNRAYGYTF	TGTGCCAGCAGCTTTAACAGGGCGTATGGCTACACCTTC
.	TRBV9	.	TRBJ1-2	CASSGSGTRWQGYTF	TGTGCCAGCAGCGGGTCGGGAACTAGGTGGCAGGGCTACACCTTC
.	TRBV29-1	few	TRBJ1-6	CSVGDSSNSPLNF	TGCAGCGTCGGCGACAGCAGTAATTCACCCCTCAACTTT
.	TRBV7-6	.	TRBJ1-2	CASSLDPAGTYGYTF	TGTGCCAGCAGCTTAGACCCGGCAGGCACCTATGGCTACACCTTC
.	TRBV6-1	.	TRBJ2-2	CASRWGGITGELFF	TGTGCCAGCAGATGGGGCGGGATCACCGGGGAGCTGTTTTTT
TRBD1	TRBV9	.	TRBJ2-1	CASSGDRASFNEQFF	TGTGCCAGCAGCGGGGACAGGGCTTCTTTCAATGAGCAGTTCTTC
.	TRBV6-1	.	TRBJ1-4	CASSEALEGLALNEKLFF	TGTGCCAGCAGTGAAGCGCTAGAGGGCCTTGCTTTAAATGAAAAACTGTTTTTT
.	TRBV4-3	few	TRBJ1-1	CASSGDRRRAFF	TGCGCCAGCAGCGGAGACCGCCGGAGAGCTTTCTTT
TRBD1	TRBV19	.	TRBJ2-1	CASSIGTGRNEQFF	TGTGCCAGTAGTATAGGGACAGGGAGAAATGAGCAGTTCTTC
TRBD1	TRBV7-2	.	TRBJ1-2	CASSFRDRVPTQNYGYTF	TGTGCCAGCAGCTTTAGGGACAGGGTGCCCACTCAAAACTATGGCTACACCTTC
.	TRBV18	.	TRBJ2-7	CASSPPQLTSYEQYF	TGTGCCAGCTCACCACCTCAACTAACATCCTACGAGCAGTACTTC
.	TRBV5-1	.	TRBJ1-4	CASSLTENNEKLFF	TGCGCCAGCAGCTTGACAGAAAATAATGAAAAACTGTTTTTT
TRBD1	TRBV30	.	TRBJ1-2	CAWSVGQGNGYTF	TGTGCCTGGAGTGTAGGACAGGGAAATGGCTACACCTTC
.	TRBV5-1	.	TRBJ2-7	CATRGETVPYSEQYF	TGCGCCACCCGAGGTGAGACAGTACCCTACTCAGAGCAGTACTTC